This is a list of T cell receptor beta chains from one sample in a study of shared clonotypes between healthy human individuals. Profiling relied on immunoSEQ multiplex PCR, and the TCRdb table lists in-frame clones only, not all of them. The profile covers 330,000 or so clones, with around 72% appearing a single time and approximately 10% taken by the ten largest. The material sequenced was memory CD4+ T cells sorted from blood. These receptors were obtained from a man aged 30 to 39 in good health. Both conserved end residues are part of each CDR3. Each record gives: V gene, clone size, D gene, J gene, CDR3 DNA, CDR3 protein. The D gene is left open where the match is weak. Clone size is stated in some rows and not others, as once, few, many or a class when expanded.

TRBV27	NA	NA	TRBJ2-7	TGTGCCAGCAGTTTGATAGAACAGGGCTCCTACGAGCAGTACTTC	CASSLIEQGSYEQYF
TRBV7-8	once	NA	TRBJ2-1	TGTGCCAGCAGCTCCGGAAGTACGTCCTACAATGAGCAGTTCTTC	CASSSGSTSYNEQFF
TRBV28	NA	NA	TRBJ1-5	TGTGCCAGCAGTTTCCGGGGCCGCTATAGCAATCAGCCCCAGCATTTT	CASSFRGRYSNQPQHF
TRBV4-1	many	NA	TRBJ2-3	TGCGCCAGCAGCCAAGCTCTAAGGGGTCACAGGGGGGGCCCAGATACGCAGTATTTT	CASSQALRGHRGGPDTQYF
TRBV12-5	few	NA	TRBJ2-3	TGTGCTAGTGGTTCCCACACAGATACGCAGTATTTT	CASGSHTDTQYF
TRBV27	many	TRBD1	TRBJ2-7	TGTGCCAGCAGTCTCCGGGACAGGGCACACGAGCAGTACTTC	CASSLRDRAHEQYF
TRBV28	NA	TRBD2	TRBJ2-7	TGTGCCAGCAGTTTGTCCCTGGGCGAGACTAGCGGTTACGAGCAGTACTTC	CASSLSLGETSGYEQYF
TRBV5-1	NA	NA	TRBJ2-3	TGCGCCAGCAGCTTGGAGAGTGGCAGGGGAGGAACAGATACGCAGTATTTT	CASSLESGRGGTDTQYF
TRBV19	few	NA	TRBJ1-5	TGTGCCAGTGAACTCCGGGGGGTCGGGAATCAGCCCCAGCATTTT	CASELRGVGNQPQHF
TRBV4-1	few	NA	TRBJ1-5	TGCGCCAGCAGCCAAGGACAGACACTGAGCAATCAGCCCCAGCATTTT	CASSQGQTLSNQPQHF
TRBV11-2	NA	NA	TRBJ1-5	TGTGCCAGCAGCTTGACACCCTTAAATGCCAAGGATCAGCCCCAGCATTTT	CASSLTPLNAKDQPQHF
TRBV11-2	NA	TRBD1	TRBJ2-5	TGTGCCAGCAGCCCGCGGTGGGGCAGGGGGCATAACGAGACCCAGTACTTC	CASSPRWGRGHNETQYF
TRBV5-5	NA	NA	TRBJ2-4	TGTGCCAGCAGCTTGGGCCTAGCCAAAAACATTCAGTACTTC	CASSLGLAKNIQYF
TRBV5-5	NA	NA	TRBJ2-1	TGTGCCAGCAGCTTGGTCTTTGCGGGTCTCGGGGACAATGAGCAGTTCTTC	CASSLVFAGLGDNEQFF
TRBV5-1	NA	TRBD2	TRBJ2-3	TGCGCCAGCAGCCCCCCGGGACTAGCGAGAACAGATACGCAGTATTTT	CASSPPGLARTDTQYF
TRBV10-2	NA	TRBD2	TRBJ2-3	TGCGCCAGCGGACTAGCGGGAGTATCTACAGATACGCAGTATTTT	CASGLAGVSTDTQYF
TRBV28	NA	NA	TRBJ1-2	TGTGCCAGCAGTACACAAGACAGCGTGGGAGGCTACACCTTC	CASSTQDSVGGYTF
TRBV7-9	few	NA	TRBJ2-1	TGTGCCAGCAGCTTTACGGGACCCCTGAAGGTCTTC	CASSFTGPLKVF
TRBV4-1	NA	NA	TRBJ2-7	TGCGCCAGCAGCCAAGTATACCGGGTTGACTACGAGCAGTACTTC	CASSQVYRVDYEQYF
TRBV18	NA	NA	TRBJ2-5	TGTGCCAGCTCACCAGGCTCGACAGGAGCCGAGACCCAGTACTTC	CASSPGSTGAETQYF
TRBV13	NA	TRBD1	TRBJ2-3	TGTGCCAGCAGCCCTTCCGCGGGACAGGGGACAGATACGCAGTATTTT	CASSPSAGQGTDTQYF
TRBV27	NA	NA	TRBJ1-4	TGTGCCAGCAGCACTAGCAGGGGCTGGAATGAAAAACTGTTTTTT	CASSTSRGWNEKLFF
TRBV11-1	NA	TRBD1	TRBJ2-7	TGTGCCAGCAGCTTCGGGACAGAATTCTACGAGCAGTACTTC	CASSFGTEFYEQYF
TRBV9	few	NA	TRBJ2-7	TGTGCCAGCAGCCCGCAAACAGGCGAGCAGTACTTC	CASSPQTGEQYF
TRBV7-2	NA	NA	TRBJ2-7	TGTGCCAGCAGCCTCGTAACAGGGTCTAAGGAGCAGTACTTC	CASSLVTGSKEQYF
TRBV6-6	NA	NA	TRBJ1-4	TGTGCCAGCAGGGGGCCAACTAATGAAAAACTGTTTTTT	CASRGPTNEKLFF
TRBV7-9	NA	NA	TRBJ2-7	TGTGCCAGCAGCTTATCCGTGACAGTATACTTC	CASSLSVTVYF
TRBV5-1	NA	TRBD2	TRBJ2-1	TGCGCCAGCAGCTTGGCTAGCGGGAGTTACAATGAGCAGTTCTTC	CASSLASGSYNEQFF
TRBV5-1	NA	NA	TRBJ2-3	TGCGCCAGCAGCTTGGGGGGACCCGGCACAGATACGCAGTATTTT	CASSLGGPGTDTQYF
TRBV5-1	NA	NA	TRBJ2-1	TGCGCCAGCAGCGTAACAGGGTTTGGTAGCAATGAGCAGTTCTTC	CASSVTGFGSNEQFF
TRBV28	many	NA	TRBJ1-5	TGTGCCAGCAGTTTTTCGGGTAGGGATAGCAATCAGCCCCAGCATTTT	CASSFSGRDSNQPQHF
TRBV10-1	NA	NA	TRBJ1-3	TGCGCCAGTCAACAGAGCTCTGGAAACACCATATATTTT	CASQQSSGNTIYF
TRBV2	NA	TRBD1	TRBJ2-7	TGTGCCAGCAGGTTCAACAGGGGCTCCTACGAGCAGTACTTC	CASRFNRGSYEQYF
TRBV19	NA	TRBD1	TRBJ2-2	TGTGCCAGTAGAACAGGGGGAATAACCGGGGAGCTGTTTTTT	CASRTGGITGELFF
TRBV5-6	once	NA	TRBJ2-7	TGTGCCAGCAGCTTGCGTCTAGCGCCCGAGCAGTACTTC	CASSLRLAPEQYF
TRBV6-5	NA	NA	TRBJ2-3	TGTGCCAGCAGCCACGCATGGACGCAGTATTTT	CASSHAWTQYF
TRBV28	NA	TRBD1	TRBJ1-4	TGTGCCAGCAGTGGTTCCGGGACAGGGATCGGGAAACTGTTTTTT	CASSGSGTGIGKLFF
TRBV19	NA	NA	TRBJ2-5	TGTGCCAGTAGTATAGCGGTGGGCAGGGCTGAGACCCAGTACTTC	CASSIAVGRAETQYF
TRBV9	NA	NA	TRBJ2-2	TGTGCCAGCAGCGAAGGGGTCGCGAACACCGGGGAGCTGTTTTTT	CASSEGVANTGELFF
TRBV2	few	NA	TRBJ2-1	TGTGCCAGCAGTGTGACCGGTGGGCATGAGCAGTTCTTC	CASSVTGGHEQFF
TRBV19	NA	TRBD2	TRBJ2-3	TGTGCCAGTAGTCTCCTCCCCAGCGGGAGGGGTGATACGCAGTATTTT	CASSLLPSGRGDTQYF
TRBV6-1	NA	TRBD1	TRBJ2-7	TGTGCCAGCAGTGAAGGGGACAGCTCCTACGAGCAGTACTTC	CASSEGDSSYEQYF
TRBV5-4	NA	NA	TRBJ2-7	TGTGCCAGCAGCTCGAACTTGGGGTCCTACGAGCAGTACTTC	CASSSNLGSYEQYF
TRBV4-3	many	NA	TRBJ2-7	TGCGCCAGCAGCCAAGATGTGGGGGCCTACGAGCAGTACTTC	CASSQDVGAYEQYF
TRBV6-5	many	TRBD1	TRBJ2-7	TGTGCCAGCAGACGGGACAGGAGCGTGTACGAGCAGTACTTC	CASRRDRSVYEQYF
TRBV7-2	few	NA	TRBJ2-3	TGTGCCAGCAGCTTAGCGGGACAATCCACAGATACGCAGTATTTT	CASSLAGQSTDTQYF
TRBV6-6	NA	NA	TRBJ1-2	TGTGCCAGCTCAGGCAGGGGCTACTATGGCTACACCTTC	CASSGRGYYGYTF
TRBV7-3	NA	TRBD2	TRBJ2-1	TGTGCCAGCAGCTTGTCTAGCGGGAGCCCCTACAATGAGCAGTTCTTC	CASSLSSGSPYNEQFF
TRBV10-2	NA	NA	TRBJ2-7	TGCGCCAGCATTCCAGGTCTGGGAGAATACGAGCAGTACTTC	CASIPGLGEYEQYF
TRBV9	NA	NA	TRBJ1-2	TGTGCCAGCAGCGTAGCAACTGGGAACTATGGCTACACCTTC	CASSVATGNYGYTF